This T cell receptor (beta chain) was found in a study of molecular identifiers for immune sequencing clone quantification. Germline V gene sequence: CDR1 LNHDA, CDR2 SQIVND (reference sequence). Trimming cost V 7 bases and J 4 bases, with 19 bases left between them. This CDR3 comprises 15 residues. This clonotype was seen a few times. Its target is not known. TCRdb re-called the PCR reads through MiXCR, storing one row per CDR3 protein. The table shows fewer than 350,000 distinct CDR3 sequences, with around 21% occurring only once. Findings and limits, study-wide: Whereas clones above 20 RNA copies held under 1% of naive-cell molecules, they held over 98% of effector molecules.

Specimen: naive CD8+ T cells from blood, with Jurkat cell RNA spiked in. Specified subset: FACS-sorted CD8+CD4-CCR7+CD45RA+ naive T cells. The chain carries TRBV19 and TRBJ1-1; D perhaps matches TRBD1 (5 bases). The TCR sequence derives from a human donor in good health. Some libraries in this study had Jurkat cell RNA spiked in. Here the CDR3 reads CASTNGVVGATEAFF. The DNA of the CDR3 is TGTGCCAGTACTAATGGAGTGGTTGGGGCCACTGAAGCTTTCTTT.